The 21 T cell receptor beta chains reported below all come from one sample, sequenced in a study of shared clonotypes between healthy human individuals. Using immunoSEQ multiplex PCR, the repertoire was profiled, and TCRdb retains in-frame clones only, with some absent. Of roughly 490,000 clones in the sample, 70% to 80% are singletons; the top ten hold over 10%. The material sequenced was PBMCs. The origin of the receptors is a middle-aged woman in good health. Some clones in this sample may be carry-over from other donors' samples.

The CDR3 DNA is TGCGCCAGCAGCCAAGGACACAACACCGGGGAGCTGTTTTTT. It yields the protein CASSQGHNTGELFF. The chain combines TRBV4-3 with TRBJ2-2, with no clear D. Per germline, CDR1 LGHNA and CDR2 YSLEER. CDR3 length: 14 amino acids. V lost 1 base and J 2 bases, leaving 5 bases between the germline ends.

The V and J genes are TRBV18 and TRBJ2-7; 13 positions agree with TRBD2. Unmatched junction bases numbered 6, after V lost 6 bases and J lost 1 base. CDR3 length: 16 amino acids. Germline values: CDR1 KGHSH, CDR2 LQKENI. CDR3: CASSGPTSGGSYEQYF. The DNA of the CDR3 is TGTGCCAGCTCCGGACCGACTAGCGGGGGGTCCTACGAGCAGTACTTC.

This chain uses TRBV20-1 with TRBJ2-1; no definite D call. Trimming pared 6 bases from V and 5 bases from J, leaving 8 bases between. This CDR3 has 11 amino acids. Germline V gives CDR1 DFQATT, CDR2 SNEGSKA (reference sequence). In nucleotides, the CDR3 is TGCAGTGCCTCCCACGACAATGAGCAGTTCTTC. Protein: CSASHDNEQFF.

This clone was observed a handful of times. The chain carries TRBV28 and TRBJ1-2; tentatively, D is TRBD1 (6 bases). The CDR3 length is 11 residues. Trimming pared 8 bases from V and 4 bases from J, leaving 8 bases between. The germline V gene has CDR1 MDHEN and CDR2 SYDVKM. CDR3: CASWGRYGYTF. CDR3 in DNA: TGTGCCAGCTGGGGGCGCTATGGCTACACCTTC.

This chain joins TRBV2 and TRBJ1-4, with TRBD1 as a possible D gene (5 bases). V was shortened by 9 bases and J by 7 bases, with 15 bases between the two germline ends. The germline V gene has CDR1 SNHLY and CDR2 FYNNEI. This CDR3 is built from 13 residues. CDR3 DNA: TGTGCCAGTAGGGGCGGTACGAGTGAAAAACTGTTTTTT. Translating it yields CASRGGTSEKLFF.

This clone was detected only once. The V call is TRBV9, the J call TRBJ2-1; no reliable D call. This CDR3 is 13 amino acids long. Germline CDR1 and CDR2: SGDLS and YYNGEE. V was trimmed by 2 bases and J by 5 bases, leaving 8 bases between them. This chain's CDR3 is CASSVDTHNEQFF. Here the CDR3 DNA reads TGTGCCAGCAGCGTCGACACACACAATGAGCAGTTCTTC.

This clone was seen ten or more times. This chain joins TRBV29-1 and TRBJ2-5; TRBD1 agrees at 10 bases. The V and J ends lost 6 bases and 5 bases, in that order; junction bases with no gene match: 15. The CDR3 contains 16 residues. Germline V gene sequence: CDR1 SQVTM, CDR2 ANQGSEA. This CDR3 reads CSVRPPGTGALETQYF. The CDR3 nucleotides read TGCAGCGTGCGACCCCCCGGGACAGGGGCGTTGGAGACCCAGTACTTC.

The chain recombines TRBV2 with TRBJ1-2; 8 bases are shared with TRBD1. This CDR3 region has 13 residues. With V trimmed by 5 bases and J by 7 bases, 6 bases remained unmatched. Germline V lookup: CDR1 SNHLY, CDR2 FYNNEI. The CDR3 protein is CASSTTGGAGYTF. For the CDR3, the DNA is TGTGCCAGCAGTACAACAGGGGGAGCTGGCTACACCTTC.

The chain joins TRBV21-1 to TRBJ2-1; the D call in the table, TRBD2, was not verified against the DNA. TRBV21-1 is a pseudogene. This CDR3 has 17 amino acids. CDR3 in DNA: TGTGCCAGCAGCACCCTGACTCGCGCAAGCTCCTACAATGAGCAGTTCTTC. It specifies CASSTLTRASSYNEQFF.

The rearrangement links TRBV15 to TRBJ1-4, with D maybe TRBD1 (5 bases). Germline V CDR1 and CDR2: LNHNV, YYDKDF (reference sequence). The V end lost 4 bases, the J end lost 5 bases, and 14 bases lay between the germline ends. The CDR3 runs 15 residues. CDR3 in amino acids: CATSNQRGLNEKLFF. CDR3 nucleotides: TGTGCCACCAGCAATCAGCGGGGCCTCAATGAAAAACTGTTTTTT. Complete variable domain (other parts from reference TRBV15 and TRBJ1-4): DAMVIQNPRYQVTQFGKPVTLSCSQTLNHNVMYWYQQKSSQAPKLLFHYYDKDFNNEADTPDNFQSRRPNTSFCFLDIRSPGLGDTAMYLCATSNQRGLNEKLFFGSGTQLSVL.

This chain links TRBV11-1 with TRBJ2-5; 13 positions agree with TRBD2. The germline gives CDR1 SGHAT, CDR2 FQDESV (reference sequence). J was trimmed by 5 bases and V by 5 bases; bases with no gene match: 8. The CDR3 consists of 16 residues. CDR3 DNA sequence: TGTGCCAGCAGCCTACGGACTAGCGGGAGCGGGGAGACCCAGTACTTC. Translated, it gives CASSLRTSGSGETQYF.

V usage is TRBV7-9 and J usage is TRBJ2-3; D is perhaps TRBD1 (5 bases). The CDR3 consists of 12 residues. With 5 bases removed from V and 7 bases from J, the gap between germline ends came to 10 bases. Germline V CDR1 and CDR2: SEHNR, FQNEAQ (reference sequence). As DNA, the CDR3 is TGTGCCAGCAGCGTTGACAGATATACGCAGTATTTT. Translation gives CASSVDRYTQYF. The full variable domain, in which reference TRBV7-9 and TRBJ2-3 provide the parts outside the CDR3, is DTGVSQNPRHKITKRGQNVTFRCDPISEHNRLYWYRQTLGQGPEFLTYFQNEAQLEKSRLLSDRFSAERPKGSFSTLEIQRTEQGDSAMYLCASSVDRYTQYFGPGTRLTVL.

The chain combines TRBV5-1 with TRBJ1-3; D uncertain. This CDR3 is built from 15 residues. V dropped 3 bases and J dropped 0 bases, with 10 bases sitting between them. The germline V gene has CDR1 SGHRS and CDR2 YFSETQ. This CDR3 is CASSSTPSSGNTIYF. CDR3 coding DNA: TGCGCCAGCAGCTCTACACCGAGCTCTGGAAACACCATATATTTT. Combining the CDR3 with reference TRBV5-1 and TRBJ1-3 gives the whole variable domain KAGVTQTPRYLIKTRGQQVTLSCSPISGHRSVSWYQQTPGQGLQFLFEYFSETQRNKGNFPGRFSGRQFSNSRSEMNVSTLELGDSALYLCASSSTPSSGNTIYFGEGSWLTVV.

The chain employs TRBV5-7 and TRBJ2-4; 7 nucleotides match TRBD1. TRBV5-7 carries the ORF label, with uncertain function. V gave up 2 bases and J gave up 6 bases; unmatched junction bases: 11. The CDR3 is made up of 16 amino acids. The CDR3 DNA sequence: TGTGCCAGCAGCTTAGATACCGGGACAGCAGGAAACATTCAGTACTTC. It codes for CASSLDTGTAGNIQYF.

CDR3 sequence reads: CASSPVGWRANEQFF. Written as DNA, the CDR3 is TGTGCCAGCAGCCCAGTGGGGTGGCGGGCCAATGAGCAGTTCTTC. The chain has TRBV13 and TRBJ2-1; D possibly corresponds to TRBD2 (5 bases). Trimming removed 5 bases from V and 6 bases from J, with 17 bases in between. The CDR3 has 15 residues. Germline V gene data show CDR1 as PRHDT and CDR2 as FYEKMQ (reference sequence).

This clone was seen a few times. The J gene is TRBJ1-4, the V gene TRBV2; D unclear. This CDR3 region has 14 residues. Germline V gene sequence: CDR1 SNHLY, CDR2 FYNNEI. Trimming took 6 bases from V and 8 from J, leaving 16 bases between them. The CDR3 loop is CASRAGPRSEKLFF. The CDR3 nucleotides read TGTGCCAGCAGAGCCGGGCCCCGCTCGGAAAAACTGTTTTTT.

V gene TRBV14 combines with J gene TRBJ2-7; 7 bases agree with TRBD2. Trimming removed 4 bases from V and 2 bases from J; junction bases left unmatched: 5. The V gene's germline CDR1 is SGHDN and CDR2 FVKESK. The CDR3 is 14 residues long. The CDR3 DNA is TGTGCCAGCAGCCCCCAGCGGGGACCCTACGAGCAGTACTTC. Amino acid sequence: CASSPQRGPYEQYF.

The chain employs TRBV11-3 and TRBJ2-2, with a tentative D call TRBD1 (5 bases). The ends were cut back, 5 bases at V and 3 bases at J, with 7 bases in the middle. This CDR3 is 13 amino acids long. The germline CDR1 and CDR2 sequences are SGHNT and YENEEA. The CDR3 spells CASSKQDTGELFF. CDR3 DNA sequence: TGTGCCAGCAGCAAACAGGACACCGGGGAGCTGTTTTTT.

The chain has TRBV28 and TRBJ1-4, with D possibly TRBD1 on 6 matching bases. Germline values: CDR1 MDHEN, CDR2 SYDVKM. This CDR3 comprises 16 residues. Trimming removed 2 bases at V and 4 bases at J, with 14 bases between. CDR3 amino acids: CASSLRGGASNEKLFF. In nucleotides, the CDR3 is TGTGCCAGCAGTTTAAGGGGGGGCGCAAGTAATGAAAAACTGTTTTTT.

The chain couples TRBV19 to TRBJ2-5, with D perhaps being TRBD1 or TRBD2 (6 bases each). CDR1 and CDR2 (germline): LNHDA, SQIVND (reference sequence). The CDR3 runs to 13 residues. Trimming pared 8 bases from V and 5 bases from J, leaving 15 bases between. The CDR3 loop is CASSSRGRETQYF. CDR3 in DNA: TGTGCCAGTTCGAGTCGGGGGCGGGAGACCCAGTACTTC.

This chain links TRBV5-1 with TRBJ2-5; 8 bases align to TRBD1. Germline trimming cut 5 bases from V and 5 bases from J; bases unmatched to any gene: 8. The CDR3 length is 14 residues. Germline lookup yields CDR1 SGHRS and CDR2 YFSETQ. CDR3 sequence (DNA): TGCGCCAGCAGACCAGGGGGCGCGAGGGAGACCCAGTACTTC. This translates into CASRPGGARETQYF.